A selection of T cell receptor beta chains follows, all from one sample in a study of CD8+CD57+ T cells in acquired aplastic anemia. TCRdb itself ran the reads through MiXCR, one entry per CDR3 protein. The sample carries under 200,000 distinct CDR3 sequences, roughly 43% recorded once. The sample comprised sorted CD4+, CD8+, or CD8+CD57+ T cells (not recorded which) from PBMCs. The receptors here all came from a human donor with aplastic anemia. CDR3s include the opening cysteine and the closing phenylalanine or tryptophan. The order of the fields is J gene, D gene, V gene, clone size, CDR3 DNA, CDR3 protein. D genes are given only for firm matches. Size is stated for part of the rows, as once, few or many counts, or as a class when the clone is expanded.

TRBJ2-7	TRBD1	TRBV19	few	TGTGCCAGTAGCAGAATGACAGGGTGGAACGAGCAGTACTTC	CASSRMTGWNEQYF
TRBJ1-2	TRBD1	TRBV7-9	many	TGTGCCAGCAGTTTGGGACAGGGCGCGAACTATGGCTACACCTTC	CASSLGQGANYGYTF
TRBJ1-6	NA	TRBV5-1	NA	TGCGCCAGCAGCTTGGATGGCAGGGCTAATTCACCCCTCCACTTT	CASSLDGRANSPLHF
TRBJ1-3	NA	TRBV20-1	many	TGCAGTGCTAGAGATTATCTGAGCTCTGGAAACACCATATATTTT	CSARDYLSSGNTIYF
TRBJ2-1	TRBD1	TRBV7-9	many	TGTGCCAGCAGACAGGGGACAGTCAGCGATGAGCAGTTCTTC	CASRQGTVSDEQFF
TRBJ2-3	TRBD1	TRBV7-1	once	TGTGCCAGCAGCTCGAACCGACAGGGGGATCGTGATAGCACAGATACGCAGTATTTT	CASSSNRQGDRDSTDTQYF
TRBJ2-2	TRBD2	TRBV24-1	NA	TGTGCCACCAGTGATCGGACTAGCGGGGGGACCGGGGAGCTGTTTTTT	CATSDRTSGGTGELFF
TRBJ2-5	NA	TRBV6-5	many	TGTGCCAGCAGACCGACTTCCGTCCGGGAGGAGACCCAGTACTTC	CASRPTSVREETQYF
TRBJ1-1	NA	TRBV11-2	NA	TGTGCCAGCAGCTCGAGGAGGAGCACTGAAGCTTTCTTT	CASSSRRSTEAFF
TRBJ1-1	NA	TRBV7-2	NA	TGTGCCAGCAGCCAACCCGACAGGCGCTTGACTGAAGCTTTCTTT	CASSQPDRRLTEAFF
TRBJ1-2	TRBD1	TRBV7-8	NA	TGTGCCAGCAGCTCCGTCGGGACAGGGATATATGGCTACACCTTC	CASSSVGTGIYGYTF
TRBJ1-3	NA	TRBV7-9	few	TGTGCCAGCAGTGACGGTGGAAACACCATATATTTT	CASSDGGNTIYF
TRBJ2-1	NA	TRBV25-1	NA	TGTGCCAGCAGCTTAAGCCCCTACAATGAGCAGTTCTTC	CASSLSPYNEQFF
TRBJ2-2	NA	TRBV2	few	TGTGCCAGCTCACCCTCCGGGGAGACCGGGGAGCTGTTTTTT	CASSPSGETGELFF
TRBJ2-1	NA	TRBV10-3	NA	TGTGCCATCAGTGGGAAAGCTGAGCAGTTCTTC	CAISGKAEQFF
TRBJ2-1	NA	TRBV11-3	many	TGTGCCAGCAGCTCACAGGGTAATGTTGAGCAGTTCTTC	CASSSQGNVEQFF
TRBJ2-5	TRBD2	TRBV5-1	NA	TGCGCCAGCAGCACGGGACTAGCGGGGGAACAAGAGACCCAGTACTTC	CASSTGLAGEQETQYF
TRBJ1-1	TRBD1	TRBV3-1	many	TGTGCCAGCAGCCCGGGACAGGGGATGGGGAACACTGAAGCTTTCTTT	CASSPGQGMGNTEAFF
TRBJ1-1	NA	TRBV29-1	NA	TGCAGCGTTAAGGACGGGCAGTCCCTCGCTTTCTTT	CSVKDGQSLAFF
TRBJ2-3	TRBD2	TRBV7-6	many	TGTGCCAGCAGCGGGGCGGGAGGCTCCACAGATACGCAGTATTTT	CASSGAGGSTDTQYF
TRBJ2-7	NA	TRBV4-1	few	TGCGCCAGCAGCCAAGACACACTGAGCTCCTACGAGCAGTACTTC	CASSQDTLSSYEQYF
TRBJ1-5	TRBD1	TRBV9	NA	TGTGCCAGCAGCGCAACGACAGGGATCAATCAGCCCCAGCATTTT	CASSATTGINQPQHF
TRBJ1-1	NA	TRBV3-1	many	TGTGCCAGCACTCGGGCGGACACTGAAGCTTTCTTT	CASTRADTEAFF
TRBJ1-5	NA	TRBV19	many	TGTGCCAGTGCGAGGCAAGTTGGAGGGCTTCATCAGCCCCAGCATTTT	CASARQVGGLHQPQHF
TRBJ2-7	NA	TRBV7-2	NA	TGTGCCAGCGGCCCCGGATCGCCCTACGATCAGTACTTC	CASGPGSPYDQYF
TRBJ2-5	NA	TRBV5-1	NA	TGCGCCAGCAGCTTGGATATGGGGAGGCAAGAGACCCAGTACTTC	CASSLDMGRQETQYF
TRBJ2-5	NA	TRBV6-2/TRBV6-3	NA	TGTGCCAGCAGTTACTCGAGCAACAGACAAGAGACCCAGTACTTC	CASSYSSNRQETQYF
TRBJ2-1	NA	TRBV20-1	NA	TGCAGTGCTCCTTGGGGGAACGAGCAGTTCTTC	CSAPWGNEQFF
TRBJ2-5	NA	TRBV5-1	many	TGCGCCAGCAGCTTGGTCGGGGAACGGGGGGAGACCCAGTACTTC	CASSLVGERGETQYF
TRBJ2-6	NA	TRBV15	NA	TGTGCCACCAAAGCTGCGGGTGGAGGGGCCAACGTCCTGACTTTC	CATKAAGGGANVLTF
TRBJ2-5	NA	TRBV30	few	TGTGCCTGGAGGGAAGCGGGCCGGTCGGGCGAGACCCAGTACTTC	CAWREAGRSGETQYF
TRBJ2-1	NA	TRBV20-1	NA	TGCAGTGCTAGGGGCCCCACCTCCTACAATGAGCAGTTCTTC	CSARGPTSYNEQFF
TRBJ1-2	NA	TRBV20-1	NA	TGCAGTGCTAGAGATCGAACAGGAGATAACTATGGCTACACCTTC	CSARDRTGDNYGYTF
TRBJ2-4	TRBD1	TRBV15	once	TGTGCCACCAGCACTTTCGGGACAGGGGAAAACATTCAGTACTTC	CATSTFGTGENIQYF
TRBJ2-7	NA	TRBV2	few	TGTGCCAGCAGTGTATCGACAGGTCGGTACTTC	CASSVSTGRYF
TRBJ1-2	NA	TRBV29-1	NA	TGCAGCGTTGAATCACTTAACTATGGCTACACCTTC	CSVESLNYGYTF
TRBJ1-1	NA	TRBV18	few	TGTGCCAGCTCACCACCCCGCCAAGGGCAAGCTTTCTTT	CASSPPRQGQAFF
TRBJ2-7	NA	TRBV29-1	NA	TGCAGCGCGGGGAGAGGGCAGACCTACGAGCAGTACTTC	CSAGRGQTYEQYF
TRBJ1-4	NA	TRBV7-9	NA	TGTGCCAGCAGACGGGACAATTTTAATGAAAAACTGTTTTTT	CASRRDNFNEKLFF
TRBJ2-1	NA	TRBV20-1	NA	TGCAGTGCTAGAACCAATTGGGGAAGCAATGAGCAGTTCTTC	CSARTNWGSNEQFF
TRBJ2-1	NA	TRBV5-1	NA	TGCGCCAGCAGCTTGGGATCGGTCTCCTACAATGAGCAGTTCTTC	CASSLGSVSYNEQFF
TRBJ1-6	NA	TRBV3-1	many	TGTGCCAGCAGCCAACCCGGGCCCGGGGGGTCCCTCCACTTT	CASSQPGPGGSLHF
TRBJ1-5	NA	TRBV15	many	TGTGCCACCAGCAGAGGACCCTCTCAGCCCCAGCATTTT	CATSRGPSQPQHF